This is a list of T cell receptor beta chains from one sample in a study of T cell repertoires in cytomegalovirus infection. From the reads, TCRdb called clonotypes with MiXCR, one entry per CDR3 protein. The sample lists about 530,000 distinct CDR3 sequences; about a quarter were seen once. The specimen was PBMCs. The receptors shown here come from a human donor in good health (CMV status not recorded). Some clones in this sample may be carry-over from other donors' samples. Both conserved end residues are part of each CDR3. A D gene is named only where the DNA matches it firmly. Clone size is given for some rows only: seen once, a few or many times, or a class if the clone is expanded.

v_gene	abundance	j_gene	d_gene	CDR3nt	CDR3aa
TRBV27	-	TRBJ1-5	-	TGTGCCAGCAGTTTAGGCAGACCTTATCAGCCCCAGCATTTT	CASSLGRPYQPQHF
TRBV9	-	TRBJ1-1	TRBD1	TGTGCCAGCAGCGGACGGGGGACAGGGGGTAACACTGAAGCTTTCTTT	CASSGRGTGGNTEAFF
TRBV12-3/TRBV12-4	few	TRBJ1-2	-	TGTGCCAGCAGCCTCTCTCGGGGGGGGGCTAACTATGGCTACACCTTC	CASSLSRGGANYGYTF
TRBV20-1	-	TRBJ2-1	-	TGCAGTGCTAGTGCTGATATGGAGCAGTTCTTC	CSASADMEQFF
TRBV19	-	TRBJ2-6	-	TGTGCCAGTAGTATGGGGACGATCGGGGCCAACGTCCTGACTTTC	CASSMGTIGANVLTF
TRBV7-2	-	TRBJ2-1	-	TGTGCCAGCAGCTTATCCTCCGCGGGCCACAATGAGCAGTTCTTC	CASSLSSAGHNEQFF
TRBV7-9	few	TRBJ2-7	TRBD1	TGTGCCAGCAGCTTAGTTTCAGGGACAGGGAACGAGCAGTACTTC	CASSLVSGTGNEQYF
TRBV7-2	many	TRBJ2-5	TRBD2	TGTGCCAGCAGCTCCGCCCTAGCGGGAGTAAGAGAGACCCAGTACTTC	CASSSALAGVRETQYF
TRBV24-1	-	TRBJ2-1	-	TGTGCCACCAGTGGAGAGGAATTAGGGCCTAACAATGAGCAGTTCTTC	CATSGEELGPNNEQFF
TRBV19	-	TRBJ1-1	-	TGTGCCAGTAGTATCGGGGTCCTCAGGGACACTGAAGCTTTCTTT	CASSIGVLRDTEAFF
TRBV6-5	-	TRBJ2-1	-	TGTGCCAGCAGGCGAGGGGTTACGTACAATGAGCAGTTCTTC	CASRRGVTYNEQFF
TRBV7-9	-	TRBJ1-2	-	TGTGCCAGCAGCCCATGGGCAGATTATGGCTACACCTTC	CASSPWADYGYTF
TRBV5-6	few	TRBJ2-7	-	TGTGCCAGCAGCGCGGTCGACGAGCAGTACTTC	CASSAVDEQYF
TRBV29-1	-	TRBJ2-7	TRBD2	TGCAGCGTGCAGACTAGCGGGAGACGTGAGCAGTACTTC	CSVQTSGRREQYF
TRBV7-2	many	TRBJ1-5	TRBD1	TGTGCCAGCAGCTCCGGACAGGGTTTTGGGTCCCAGCATTTT	CASSSGQGFGSQHF
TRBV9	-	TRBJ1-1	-	TGTGCCAGCAGCGTAGACGCGGGGCCGAGCACTGAAGCTTTCTTT	CASSVDAGPSTEAFF
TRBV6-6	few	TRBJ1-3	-	TGTGCCAGCAGTTACATCGTAGGACAGAGCTCTGGAAACACCATATATTTT	CASSYIVGQSSGNTIYF
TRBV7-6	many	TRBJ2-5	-	TGTGCCAGCAGCCCCACCCCGGGAAAGCAAGAGACCCAGTACTTC	CASSPTPGKQETQYF
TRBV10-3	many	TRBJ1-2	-	TGTGCCATCAGTACCAGGTCGGGCAACGGCTACACCTTC	CAISTRSGNGYTF
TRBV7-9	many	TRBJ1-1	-	TGTGCCAGCAGCAAATCGACCAGCGTGAGGACTGAAGCTTTCTTT	CASSKSTSVRTEAFF
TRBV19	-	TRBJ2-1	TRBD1	TGTGCCAGTGGAGCCGGGACAGGGAAGGATGAGCAGTTCTTC	CASGAGTGKDEQFF
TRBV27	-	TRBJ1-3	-	TGTGCCAGCAGTTTACGGGCTCCTTGGAGCGGAAACACCATATATTTT	CASSLRAPWSGNTIYF
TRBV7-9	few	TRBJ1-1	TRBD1	TGTGCCAGCAGCTCCTCAGGACAGGGGGCGATGTCTTTCTTT	CASSSSGQGAMSFF
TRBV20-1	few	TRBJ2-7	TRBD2	TGCAGTGCTCATGCTAGCGGGAACTCCTACGAGCAGTACTTC	CSAHASGNSYEQYF
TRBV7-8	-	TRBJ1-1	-	TGTGCCAGCAGCTTAGAAGTGGGGCTAGCTTTCTTT	CASSLEVGLAFF
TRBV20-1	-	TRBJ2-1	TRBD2	TGCAGTGCCAGAGCCGGTCTGGCGGGAGCAGGCAATGAGCAGTTCTTC	CSARAGLAGAGNEQFF
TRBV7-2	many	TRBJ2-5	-	TGTGCCAGCAGCTTAGCCGGCGGCAACGTTCAAGAGACCCAGTACTTC	CASSLAGGNVQETQYF
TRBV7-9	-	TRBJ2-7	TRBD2	TGTGCCAGCAGCTTAAAGGGACTAGCGGACTACGAGCAGTACTTC	CASSLKGLADYEQYF
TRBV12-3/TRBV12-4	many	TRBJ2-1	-	TGTGCCAGCAGTTTCTGGTCTGGAGATAATGAGCAGTTCTTC	CASSFWSGDNEQFF
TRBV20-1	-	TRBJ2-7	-	TGCAGTGCTAGAAACTCTCCTGGCGAGCAGTACTTC	CSARNSPGEQYF
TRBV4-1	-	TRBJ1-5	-	TGCGCCAGCAGCCAAGCCAGGGTAGCCCGGCCCCAGCATTTT	CASSQARVARPQHF
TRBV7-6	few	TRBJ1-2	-	TGTGCCAGCAGCAAAACCAGCCCAGGGCAGTTCTATGGCTACACCTTC	CASSKTSPGQFYGYTF
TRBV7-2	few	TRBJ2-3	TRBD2	TGTGCCAGCAGAAATAGCGGGCTTGTCACAGATACGCAGTATTTT	CASRNSGLVTDTQYF
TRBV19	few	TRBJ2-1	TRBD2	TGTGCCAGTAGCACCGGGACTAGCGGGGTGGGTAGTGATGAGCAGTTCTTC	CASSTGTSGVGSDEQFF
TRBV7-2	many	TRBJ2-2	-	TGTGCCAGCAGATCCTCCCCGACCCCCGTCACCGGGGAGCTGTTTTTT	CASRSSPTPVTGELFF
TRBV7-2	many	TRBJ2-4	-	TGTGCCAGCAGCTCGCTCCCTCAAGTTGCCAAAAACATTCAGTACTTC	CASSSLPQVAKNIQYF
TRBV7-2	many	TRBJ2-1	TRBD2	TGTGCCAGCAGTGGGGCGGGAGGGCCTCCCGACAATGAGCAGTTCTTC	CASSGAGGPPDNEQFF
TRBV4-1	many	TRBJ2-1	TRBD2	TGCGCCAGCAGGGCCCTGGGACTAGCGGGACCCACCTCCTACAATGAGCAGTTCTTC	CASRALGLAGPTSYNEQFF
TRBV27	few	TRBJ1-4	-	TGTGCCAGCAGTCCCCTGGCGAGGGGTGAAAAACTGTTTTTT	CASSPLARGEKLFF
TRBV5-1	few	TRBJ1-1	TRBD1	TGCGCCAGCAGAGGACAGGTCATGAACACTGAAGCTTTCTTT	CASRGQVMNTEAFF
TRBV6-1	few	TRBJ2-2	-	TGTGCCAGCAGTGAATACCCTGGCAGGGGTTTAACCGGGGAGCTGTTTTTT	CASSEYPGRGLTGELFF
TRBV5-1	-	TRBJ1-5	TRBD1	TGCGCCAGCAGCCTTCGACCCACAGGGACAGGGGATCAGCCCCAGCATTTT	CASSLRPTGTGDQPQHF
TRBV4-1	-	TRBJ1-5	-	TGCGCCAGCAGTCACACGGGGGTAGGCAATCAGCCCCAGCATTTT	CASSHTGVGNQPQHF
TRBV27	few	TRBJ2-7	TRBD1	TGTGCCAGCAGTCCCACAGGGGGTGCTTACTACGAGCAGTACTTC	CASSPTGGAYYEQYF
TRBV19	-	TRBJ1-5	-	TGTGCCAGTAGTCCCAGCCAGCCCCAGCATTTT	CASSPSQPQHF
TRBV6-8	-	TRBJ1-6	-	TGTGCCAGCAGGGGGGGGCCGGATTCACCCCTCCACTTT	CASRGGPDSPLHF
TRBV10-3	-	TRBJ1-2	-	TGTGCCATCAGTGAATCGGGCGGCTACACCTTC	CAISESGGYTF
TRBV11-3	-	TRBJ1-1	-	TGTGCCAGCAGCTTAGTAGGCAAGAATCTTCAGGGAACTGAAGCTTTCTTT	CASSLVGKNLQGTEAFF
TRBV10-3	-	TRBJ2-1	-	TGTGCCATCGTGGGGGGCGGGTCTTACAATGAGCAGTTCTTC	CAIVGGGSYNEQFF
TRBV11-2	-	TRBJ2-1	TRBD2	TGTGCCAGCAGCTCCCGGGGAGCTAGCGGCAATGAGCAGTTCTTC	CASSSRGASGNEQFF
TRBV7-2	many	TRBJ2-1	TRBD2	TGTGCCAGCAGCTCCAGGACTAGCGGGACCTACAATGAGCAGTTCTTC	CASSSRTSGTYNEQFF
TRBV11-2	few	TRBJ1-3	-	TGTGCCAGCAGCTTCGACAGGCCGCCCAACACCATATATTTT	CASSFDRPPNTIYF
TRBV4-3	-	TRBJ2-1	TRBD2	TGCGCCAGCAGCCAAGATGGAACTAGCGGGAGGTACGGCAATGAGCAGTTCTTC	CASSQDGTSGRYGNEQFF
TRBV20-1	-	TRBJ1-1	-	TGCAGTGCTGCGGACTCAGGGTACACTGAAGCTTTCTTT	CSAADSGYTEAFF
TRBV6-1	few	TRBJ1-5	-	TGTGCCAGCAGTGAAGCGAGGGTTCGAGGCAATCAGCCCCAGCATTTT	CASSEARVRGNQPQHF
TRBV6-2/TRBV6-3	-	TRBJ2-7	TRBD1	TGTGCCAGCAGTTACGACAGGGGACGGTACGAGCAGTACTTC	CASSYDRGRYEQYF
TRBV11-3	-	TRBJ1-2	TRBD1	TGTGCCAGCAGCCCTGGGACAGGGACGGATGGCTACACCTTC	CASSPGTGTDGYTF
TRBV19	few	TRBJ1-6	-	TGTGCCAGTAGTATTAAGGGCCAGTCCGGCGGATCACCCCTCCACTTT	CASSIKGQSGGSPLHF